These T cell receptor beta chains were read from a single sample in a study of shared T cell receptors in the human thymus. Using immunoSEQ multiplex PCR, the repertoire was profiled, and TCRdb retains in-frame clones only, with some absent. The table has roughly 700,000 clones, around 87% seen once; the top ten hold approximately 0.01%. This sample was also put to use in a study of human thymus T cells.

The sequenced material came from thymocytes. The receptors were gathered from a boy under two years old with a congenital heart defect. Each CDR3 is given with its conserved first and last residue. Fields, in order: J gene, V gene, clone size, D gene, CDR3 DNA, CDR3 protein. The D gene is left open where the match is weak. Rows give clone size only sometimes, using once, few, many, or a class for an expanded clone.

>TRBJ2-7|TRBV11-2|-|-
TGTGCCAGCAGCTTAGGCCCAGCGCGCGGGACTGGCATTTACGAGCAGTACTTC
CASSLGPARGTGIYEQYF
>TRBJ2-3|TRBV19|-|-
TGTGCCAGTAGCCTGACAGGAGATACGCAGTATTTT
CASSLTGDTQYF
>TRBJ2-1|TRBV19|-|TRBD2
TGTGCCAGTAGTATCCCCCAGACTAGCGGGAGGTACAATGAGCAGTTCTTC
CASSIPQTSGRYNEQFF
>TRBJ1-2|TRBV28|-|-
TGTGCCAGCAGCCCAAGACAGGCCCCCATGAACTATGGCTACACCTTC
CASSPRQAPMNYGYTF
>TRBJ2-1|TRBV7-9|once|TRBD1
TGTGCCAGCAGCAGCCCGGGACAGGGGTACAATGAGCAGTTCTTC
CASSSPGQGYNEQFF
>TRBJ2-3|TRBV6-5|-|-
TGTGCCAGCAGTTACGGGCTAGCCACAGATACGCAGTATTTT
CASSYGLATDTQYF
>TRBJ2-7|TRBV5-1|-|TRBD2
TGCGCCAGCAGCTTGGCCCAACGCGGGAGCGCCTACGAGCAGTACTTC
CASSLAQRGSAYEQYF
>TRBJ2-1|TRBV5-1|-|-
TGCGCCAGCTGGGTGGCAGGGGTCAATGAGCAGTTCTTC
CASWVAGVNEQFF
>TRBJ2-1|TRBV30|-|TRBD2
TGTGCCTGGAGTGTACTAGCGGGGAATGAGCAGTTCTTC
CAWSVLAGNEQFF
>TRBJ2-1|TRBV11-2|few|-
TGTGCCAGCAGCTTAGGAGGGGGGGTGGAGAATGAGCAGTTCTTC
CASSLGGGVENEQFF
>TRBJ2-2|TRBV4-2|-|TRBD2
TGTGCCAGCAGCCAAGGCATGGGGGAGGGTGGCACCGGGGAGCTGTTTTTT
CASSQGMGEGGTGELFF